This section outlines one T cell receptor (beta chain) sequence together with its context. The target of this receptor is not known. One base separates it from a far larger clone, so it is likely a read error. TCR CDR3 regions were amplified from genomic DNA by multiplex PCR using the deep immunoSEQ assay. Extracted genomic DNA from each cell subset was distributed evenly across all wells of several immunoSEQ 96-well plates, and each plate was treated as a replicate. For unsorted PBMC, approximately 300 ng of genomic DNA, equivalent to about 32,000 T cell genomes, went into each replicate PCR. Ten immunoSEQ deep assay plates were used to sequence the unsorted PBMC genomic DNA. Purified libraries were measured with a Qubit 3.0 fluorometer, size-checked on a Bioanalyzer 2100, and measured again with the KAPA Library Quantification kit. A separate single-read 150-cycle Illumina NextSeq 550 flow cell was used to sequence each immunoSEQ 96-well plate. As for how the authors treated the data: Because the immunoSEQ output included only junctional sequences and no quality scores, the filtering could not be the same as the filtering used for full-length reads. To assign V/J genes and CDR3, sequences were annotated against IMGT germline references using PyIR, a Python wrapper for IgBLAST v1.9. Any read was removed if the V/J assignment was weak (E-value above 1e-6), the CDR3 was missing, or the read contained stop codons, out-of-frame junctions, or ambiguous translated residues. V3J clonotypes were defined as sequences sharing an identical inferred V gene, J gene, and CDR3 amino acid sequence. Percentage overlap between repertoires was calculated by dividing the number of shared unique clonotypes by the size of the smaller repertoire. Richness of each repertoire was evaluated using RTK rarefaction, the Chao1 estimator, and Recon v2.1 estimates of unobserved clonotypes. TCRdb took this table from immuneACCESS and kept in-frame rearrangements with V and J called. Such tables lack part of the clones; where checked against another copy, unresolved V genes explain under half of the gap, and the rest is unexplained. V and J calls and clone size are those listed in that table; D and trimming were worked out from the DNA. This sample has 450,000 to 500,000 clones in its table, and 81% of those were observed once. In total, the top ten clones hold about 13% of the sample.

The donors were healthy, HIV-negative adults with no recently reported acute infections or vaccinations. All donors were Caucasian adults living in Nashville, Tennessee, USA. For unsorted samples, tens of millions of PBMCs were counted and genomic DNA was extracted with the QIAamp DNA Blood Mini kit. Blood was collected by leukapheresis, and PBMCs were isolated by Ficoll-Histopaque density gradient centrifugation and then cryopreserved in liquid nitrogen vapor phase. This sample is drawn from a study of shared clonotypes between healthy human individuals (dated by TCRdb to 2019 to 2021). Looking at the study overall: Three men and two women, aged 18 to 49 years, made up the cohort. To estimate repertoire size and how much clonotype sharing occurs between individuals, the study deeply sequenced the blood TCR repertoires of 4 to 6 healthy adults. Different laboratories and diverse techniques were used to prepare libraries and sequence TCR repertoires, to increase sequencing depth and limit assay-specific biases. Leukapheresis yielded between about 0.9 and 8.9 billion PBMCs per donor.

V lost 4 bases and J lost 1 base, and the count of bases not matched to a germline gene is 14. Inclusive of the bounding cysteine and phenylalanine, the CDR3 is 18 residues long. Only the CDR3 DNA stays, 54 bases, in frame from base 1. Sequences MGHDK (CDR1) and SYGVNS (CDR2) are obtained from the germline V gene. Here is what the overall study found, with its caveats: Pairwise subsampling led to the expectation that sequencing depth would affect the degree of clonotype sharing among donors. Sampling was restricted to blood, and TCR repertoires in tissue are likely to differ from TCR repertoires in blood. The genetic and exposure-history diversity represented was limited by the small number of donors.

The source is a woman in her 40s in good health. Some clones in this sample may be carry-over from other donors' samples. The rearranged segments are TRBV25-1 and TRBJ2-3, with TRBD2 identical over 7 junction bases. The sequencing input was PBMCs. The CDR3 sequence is CASSVLARGIFGTDTQYF. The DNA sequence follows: TGTGCCAGCAGTGTACTAGCGAGAGGGATCTTCGGCACAGATACGCAGTATTTT.